This paragraph covers one TCR beta chain sequence. The CDR3 covers 17 residues. The V end lost 2 bases, the J end lost 4 bases, and 17 bases lay between the germline ends. CDR1 is KGHDR and CDR2 is SFDVKD in the germline V gene. The entry originates in a study of control samples from healthy donors and cancer patients. Assay: immunoSEQ multiplex PCR; the TCRdb copy retains only in-frame clones and omits some. The data contain some 100,000 clones, 92% of them seen just once; the ten biggest clones take up around 3%. This receptor was taken from a human donor in good health. The donor label of this sample is uncertain. Sequenced input: blood. The J gene is TRBJ1-5, the V gene TRBV24-1; D perhaps matches TRBD1 (5 bases). The CDR3 here is CATSDSPGRSPNQPQHF. The DNA of the CDR3 is TGTGCCACCAGTGATTCACCGGGACGAAGTCCGAATCAGCCCCAGCATTTT.